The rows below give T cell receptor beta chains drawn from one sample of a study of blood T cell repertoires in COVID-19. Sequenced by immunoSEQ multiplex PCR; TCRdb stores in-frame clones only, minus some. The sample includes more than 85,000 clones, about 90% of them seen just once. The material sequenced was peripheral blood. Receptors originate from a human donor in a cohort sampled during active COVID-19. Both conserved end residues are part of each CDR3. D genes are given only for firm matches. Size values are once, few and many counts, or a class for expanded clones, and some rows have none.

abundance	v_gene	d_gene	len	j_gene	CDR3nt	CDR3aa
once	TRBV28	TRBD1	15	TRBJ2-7	TGTGCCAGCAGTCATGCCGGGACAGGGGGCTACGAGCAGTACTTC	CASSHAGTGGYEQYF
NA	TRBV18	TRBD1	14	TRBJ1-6	TGTGCCAGCTCACTGGACAGGATTAATTCACCCCTCCACTTT	CASSLDRINSPLHF
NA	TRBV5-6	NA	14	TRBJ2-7	TGTGCCAGCAGCTTGGGGGCAGGGAAATACGAGCAGTACTTC	CASSLGAGKYEQYF
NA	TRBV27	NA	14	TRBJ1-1	TGTGCCAGCACGACGGGGGGTCTGAACACTGAAGCTTTCTTT	CASTTGGLNTEAFF
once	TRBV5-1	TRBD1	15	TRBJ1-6	TGCGCCAGCAGCTTTTCAGGACAGGGTGACTCACCCCTCCACTTT	CASSFSGQGDSPLHF
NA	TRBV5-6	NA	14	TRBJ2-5	TGTGCCAGCAGCTTACCGGGGTACCAAGAGACCCAGTACTTC	CASSLPGYQETQYF
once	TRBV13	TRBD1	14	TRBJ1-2	TGTGCCAGCAGCGGCCGGGACAGGCTCTATGGCTACACCTTC	CASSGRDRLYGYTF
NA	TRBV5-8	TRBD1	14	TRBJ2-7	TGTGCCAGCAGCTTAAACAGGGGATCCTACGAGCAGTACTTC	CASSLNRGSYEQYF
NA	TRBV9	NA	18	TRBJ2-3	TGTGCCAGCAGCGTAGGTGCGCCATCACCTCCTAGCACAGATACGCAGTATTTT	CASSVGAPSPPSTDTQYF
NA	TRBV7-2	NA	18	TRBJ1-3	TGTGCCAGCAGCTTAGACATGGTCGGGCAGGGAGGACGAAACACCATATATTTT	CASSLDMVGQGGRNTIYF
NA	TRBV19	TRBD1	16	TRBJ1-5	TGTGCCAGTAGTATAGGCAGGGGGCTCGGCAATCAGCCCCAGCATTTT	CASSIGRGLGNQPQHF
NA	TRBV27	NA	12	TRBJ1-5	TGTGCCAGCAGTTTCCGTAATCAGCCCCAGCATTTT	CASSFRNQPQHF
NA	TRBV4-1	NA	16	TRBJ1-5	TGCGCCAGCAGCCAAGCGATGGGGCGCCCCGATCAGCCCCAGCATTTT	CASSQAMGRPDQPQHF
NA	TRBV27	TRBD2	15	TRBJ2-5	TGTGCCAGCGTAGGACTAGCGGGGACGCAAGAGACCCAGTACTTC	CASVGLAGTQETQYF
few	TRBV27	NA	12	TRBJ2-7	TGTGCCAGCAGCCTCGCAGGGTACGAGCAGTACTTC	CASSLAGYEQYF
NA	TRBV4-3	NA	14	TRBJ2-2	TGCGCCAGCAGCCAAGTCGGAGGCACCGGGGAGCTGTTTTTT	CASSQVGGTGELFF
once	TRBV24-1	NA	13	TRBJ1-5	TGTGCCACCAGTGAAGGGGTTTATCAGCCCCAGCATTTT	CATSEGVYQPQHF
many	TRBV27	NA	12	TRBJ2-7	TGTGCCACAGGGAAGAGCCCCTACGAGCAGTACTTC	CATGKSPYEQYF